This T cell receptor beta chain was observed in a study of cytomegalovirus exposure and HLA in healthy donors. General study findings and limits: A classifier reportedly called cytomegalovirus status with high sensitivity and specificity. The study put roughly 160 TCR beta chains on its list as cytomegalovirus-associated. Later, an analysis found that TCR clusters from the first cohort tended to co-occur in the 90 to 150 validation repertoires.

The donors were in the approximately 130-subject validation cohort; that cohort was separate from the roughly 680-subject first cohort. Trimming removed 1 base at V and 8 bases at J, with 11 bases between. The CDR3 has 13 amino acids. Germline loops: CDR1 LGHNA, CDR2 YSLEER. With regard to this clone: Its matching antigen is unknown.

Clones were sequenced by immunoSEQ multiplex PCR, and TCRdb holds only the in-frame ones, with some missing. The table lists a few hundred thousand clones, over 80% of them singletons, with around an eighth in the top ten. Sequencing was carried out using PBMCs. The TCR originated in a woman aged 25 to 45 in good health and CMV-seropositive. The V and J genes are TRBV4-3 and TRBJ1-2; unclear D gene. In DNA, the CDR3 is TGCGCCAGCAGCCAAGGTGCGGCTCTAGGCTACACCTTC. It codes for CASSQGAALGYTF.